This T cell receptor (beta chain) was identified in a study of blood T cells in healthy people across ages. Of note for this clonotype: Its antigen is not known.

Study-wide findings and caveats: A conclusive naive versus antigen-experienced comparison was prevented by the unsorted PBMCs.

Deletions cut 3 bases from V and 0 bases from J, with 12 bases between. The germline V gene encodes CDR1 SGHRS and CDR2 YFSETQ. The CDR3 is 15 residues long. A J-beta primer mix and a sample-barcoded 5' primer were used in a second PCR of roughly 6 to 11 cycles. TCRdb reprocessed the 5' RACE reads via MiXCR and lists one record per CDR3 protein. Counted here are about 380,000 distinct CDR3 sequences, roughly half occurring once; the ten biggest clones make up 50% to 65%. Extraction of total RNA produced a minimum of 5.5 micrograms from each sample. The chain uses TRBV5-1 and TRBJ1-1; D possibly corresponds to TRBD1 (5 bases). This clonotype was sampled from a man between 60 and 75 years old in good health. The specimen sequenced was blood. CDR3 nucleotides: TGCGCCAGCAGCTCAGCAGGGACCCTGAACACTGAAGCTTTCTTT. Protein product: CASSSAGTLNTEAFF.